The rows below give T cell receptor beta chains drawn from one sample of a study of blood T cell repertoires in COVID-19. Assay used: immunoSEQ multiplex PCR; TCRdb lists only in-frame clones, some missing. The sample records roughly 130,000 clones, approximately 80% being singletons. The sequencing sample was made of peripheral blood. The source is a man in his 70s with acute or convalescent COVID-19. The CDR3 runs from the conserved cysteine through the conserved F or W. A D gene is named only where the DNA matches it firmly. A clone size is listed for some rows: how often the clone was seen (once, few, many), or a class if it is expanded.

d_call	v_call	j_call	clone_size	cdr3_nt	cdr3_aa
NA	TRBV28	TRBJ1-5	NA	TGTGCCAGCAGTGCTCTTACTCTAGGGGTAAGCAATCAGCCCCAGCATTTT	CASSALTLGVSNQPQHF
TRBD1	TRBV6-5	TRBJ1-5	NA	TGTGCCAGCAGCCGGACAGGGGACAGCAATCAGCCCCAGCATTTT	CASSRTGDSNQPQHF
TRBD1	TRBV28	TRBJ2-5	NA	TGTGCCAGCAGCCCAGGAGGACAGGGCCAAGAGACCCAGTACTTC	CASSPGGQGQETQYF
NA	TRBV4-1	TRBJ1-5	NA	TGCGCCAGCAGCCAAGTCTCAGGGGAAGGAAATCAGCCCCAGCATTTT	CASSQVSGEGNQPQHF
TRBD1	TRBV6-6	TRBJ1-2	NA	TGTGCCAGCACTAGGGACAGGGCAAACTATGGCTACACCTTC	CASTRDRANYGYTF
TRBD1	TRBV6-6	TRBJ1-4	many	TGTGCCAGCAGTAATGGACAGGGTTTCGCTTTTTTT	CASSNGQGFAFF
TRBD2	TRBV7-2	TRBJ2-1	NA	TGTGCCAGCAGCCCGTCCCGGGGGGTTTATGAGCAGTTCTTC	CASSPSRGVYEQFF
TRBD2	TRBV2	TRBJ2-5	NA	TGTGCCAGCAGCCTGGGCGGGGGGCGTAAAGAGACCCAGTACTTC	CASSLGGGRKETQYF
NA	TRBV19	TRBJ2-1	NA	TGTGCCAGTAGTATACAGGCGCAGGTCAATGAGCAGTTCTTC	CASSIQAQVNEQFF
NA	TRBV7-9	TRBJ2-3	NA	TGTGCCAGCAGCTTAGCCAGAGATACGCAGTATTTT	CASSLARDTQYF
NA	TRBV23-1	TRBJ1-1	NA	TGCGCCAGCAGTCATGACAGGACGAACACTGAAGCTTTCTTT	CASSHDRTNTEAFF
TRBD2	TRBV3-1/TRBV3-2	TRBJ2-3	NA	TGTGCCAGCAGCCAGAGGGGAAGCGGGGGGGGAGGAGATACGCAGTATTTT	CASSQRGSGGGGDTQYF
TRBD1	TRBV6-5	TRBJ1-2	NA	TGTGCCAGCAGCTCGGGAGGGACAGTCTATGGCTACACCTTC	CASSSGGTVYGYTF
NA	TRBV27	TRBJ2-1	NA	TGTGCCAGCAGTCACGGGGAATACAATGAGCAGTTCTTC	CASSHGEYNEQFF
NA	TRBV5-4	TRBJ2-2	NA	TGTGCCAGCAGCTTGGGCGGGGCTACCGGGGAGCTGTTTTTT	CASSLGGATGELFF
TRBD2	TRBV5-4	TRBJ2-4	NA	TGTGCCAGCAGCTTGGGGTCGGCTAGCGGATCGGACATTCAGTACTTC	CASSLGSASGSDIQYF
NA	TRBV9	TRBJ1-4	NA	TGTGCCAGCAGCCCTCACAGGAATACTAATGAAAAACTGTTTTTT	CASSPHRNTNEKLFF
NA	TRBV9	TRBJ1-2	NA	TGTGCCAGCAGCGTAGGTTACGCCCCCAGGGATGGCTACACCTTC	CASSVGYAPRDGYTF
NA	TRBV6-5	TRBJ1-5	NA	TGTGCCAGCAGTTACAGGCAGGGCAATCAGCCCCAGCATTTT	CASSYRQGNQPQHF